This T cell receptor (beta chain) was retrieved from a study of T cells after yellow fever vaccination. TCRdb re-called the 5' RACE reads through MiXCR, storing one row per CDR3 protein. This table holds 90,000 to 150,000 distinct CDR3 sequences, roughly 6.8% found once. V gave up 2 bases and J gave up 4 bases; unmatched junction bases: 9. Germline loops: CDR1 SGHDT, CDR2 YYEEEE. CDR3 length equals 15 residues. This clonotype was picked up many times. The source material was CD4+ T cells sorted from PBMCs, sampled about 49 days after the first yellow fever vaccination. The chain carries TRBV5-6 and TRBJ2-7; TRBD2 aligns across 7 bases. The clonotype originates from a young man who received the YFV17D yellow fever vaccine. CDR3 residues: CASSFLTRGEYEQYF. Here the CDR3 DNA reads TGTGCCAGCAGCTTTCTCACCCGGGGGGAGTACGAGCAGTACTTC. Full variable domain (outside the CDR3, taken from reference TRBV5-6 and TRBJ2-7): DAGVTQSPTHLIKTRGQQVTLRCSPKSGHDTVSWYQQALGQGPQFIFQYYEEEERQRGNFPDRFSGHQFPNYSSELNVNALLLGDSALYLCASSFLTRGEYEQYFGPGTRLTVT.